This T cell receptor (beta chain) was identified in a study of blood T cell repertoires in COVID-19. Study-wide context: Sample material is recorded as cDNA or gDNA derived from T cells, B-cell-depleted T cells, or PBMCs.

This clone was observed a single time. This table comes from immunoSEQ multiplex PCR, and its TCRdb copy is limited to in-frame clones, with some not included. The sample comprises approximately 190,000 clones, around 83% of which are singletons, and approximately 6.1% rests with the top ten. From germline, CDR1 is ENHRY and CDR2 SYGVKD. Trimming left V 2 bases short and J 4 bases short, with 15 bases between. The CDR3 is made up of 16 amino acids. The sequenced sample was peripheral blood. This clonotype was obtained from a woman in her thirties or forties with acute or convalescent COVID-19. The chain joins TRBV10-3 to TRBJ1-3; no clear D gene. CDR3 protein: CAISEIPAGTGNTIYF. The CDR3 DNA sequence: TGTGCCATCAGTGAGATTCCGGCAGGCACCGGAAACACCATATATTTT.